This TCR beta chain is drawn from a study of early stage breast cancer tumors. The V segment lost 5 bases and the J segment 13 bases; nucleotides outside the gene matches: 13. CDR1 and CDR2 (germline): SGHAT, FQNNGV. The CDR3 loop spans 14 amino acids. TCRdb's copy holds only in-frame clones and misses some; the assay was immunoSEQ multiplex PCR. The sample lists around 51,000 clones, around 80% occurring once. The sequenced material came from blood. This TCR derives from a person aged 35 to 50 with breast cancer. The V call is TRBV11-2, the J call TRBJ2-3, with TRBD2 matching 9 bases. The CDR3 spells CASSAAGGPLGEYF. The CDR3 DNA reads as TGTGCCAGCAGCGCGGCGGGAGGGCCGTTAGGGGAGTATTTT. Combining the CDR3 with reference TRBV11-2 and TRBJ2-3 gives the whole variable domain EAGVAQSPRYKIIEKRQSVAFWCNPISGHATLYWYQQILGQGPKLLIQFQNNGVVDDSQLPKDRFSAERLKGVDSTLKIQPAKLEDSAVYLCASSAAGGPLGEYFGPGTRLTVL.